The table lists the clone carrying this T cell receptor (beta chain) with a few counts. Its antigen is unknown. These data come from a study of response to subunit inactivated influenza vaccine. Study-level results: Authors suggested seasonal influenza vaccinations each recruit few new T cells.

Each CDR3 protein gets one entry after TCRdb re-called the RT-PCR reads with MiXCR. The sample yields 530,000 or so distinct CDR3 sequences, less than 15% seen once. The CDR3 consists of 13 residues. Germline lookup yields CDR1 MDHEN and CDR2 SYDVKM. The V call is TRBV28, the J call TRBJ2-2; D gene uncertain. The TCR was taken from a man aged 50-59 years who received an inactivated influenza vaccine. This specimen consisted of PBMCs from blood, obtained about 13 days after vaccination. In nucleotides, the CDR3 is TGTGCAACCTCCGGGCTCCCGGGCGGGGAGCTGTTTTTT. Translated, it gives CATSGLPGGELFF.